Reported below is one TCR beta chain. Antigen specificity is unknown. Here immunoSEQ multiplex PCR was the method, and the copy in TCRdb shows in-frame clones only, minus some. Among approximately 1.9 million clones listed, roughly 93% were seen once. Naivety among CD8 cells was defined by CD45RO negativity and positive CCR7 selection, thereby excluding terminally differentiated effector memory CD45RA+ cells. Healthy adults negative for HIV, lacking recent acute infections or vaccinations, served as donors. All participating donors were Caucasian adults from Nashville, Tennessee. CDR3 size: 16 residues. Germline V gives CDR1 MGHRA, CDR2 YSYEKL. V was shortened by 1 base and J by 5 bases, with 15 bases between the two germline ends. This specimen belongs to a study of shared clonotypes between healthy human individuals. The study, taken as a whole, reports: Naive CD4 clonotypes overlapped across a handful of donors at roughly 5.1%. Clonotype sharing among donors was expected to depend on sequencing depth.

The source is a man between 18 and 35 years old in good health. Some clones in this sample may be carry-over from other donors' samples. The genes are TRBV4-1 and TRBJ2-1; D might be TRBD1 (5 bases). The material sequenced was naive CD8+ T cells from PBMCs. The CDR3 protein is CASSQVKVGRDNEQFF. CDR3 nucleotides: TGCGCCAGCAGCCAAGTAAAGGTCGGCAGGGACAATGAGCAGTTCTTC.